Listed below are T cell receptor beta chains from one sample, sequenced in a study of cytomegalovirus exposure and HLA in healthy donors. Data came from immunoSEQ multiplex PCR; TCRdb stores just in-frame clones and leaves some out. The repertoire holds 150,000 to 200,000 clones, about three quarters seen once, with less than 1.1% in the top ten. Specimen: PBMCs. The receptor set was obtained from a woman between 40 and 50 years old in good health and CMV-seronegative. CDR3s include the opening cysteine and the closing phenylalanine or tryptophan. The D gene is left open where the match is weak. Where a row states a size, it is once, few, many or the class of an expanded clone; other rows omit it.

j_call d_call v_call clone_size cdr3_aa cdr3_nt
TRBJ2-5 TRBD2 TRBV11-2 NA CASQPGSPSGNRETQYF TGTGCCAGCCAACCTGGGAGCCCTAGCGGGAATAGGGAGACCCAGTACTTC
TRBJ2-1 TRBD1 TRBV15 NA CATSREDRGPVYNEQFF TGTGCCACCAGCAGAGAGGATAGGGGGCCGGTTTACAATGAGCAGTTCTTC
TRBJ1-2 NA TRBV7-9 NA CASSFQGMSDGYTF TGTGCCAGCAGCTTCCAGGGAATGAGTGATGGCTACACCTTC
TRBJ2-7 NA TRBV11-1 NA CASSFERYEQYF TGTGCCAGCAGCTTTGAGCGTTACGAGCAGTACTTC
TRBJ2-2 TRBD1 TRBV12-5 NA CASGSTGGAGGELFF TGTGCTAGTGGTTCCACAGGGGGCGCGGGCGGGGAGCTGTTTTTT
TRBJ1-1 NA TRBV30 NA CAWSESGGSDTEAFF TGTGCCTGGAGCGAAAGTGGAGGGTCGGACACTGAAGCTTTCTTT
TRBJ2-3 TRBD2 TRBV7-9 NA CASSLLAGYSDTQYF TGTGCCAGCAGCTTACTAGCGGGCTACTCAGATACGCAGTATTTT
TRBJ1-1 NA TRBV28 NA CASSPVFNTEAFF TGTGCCAGCAGCCCCGTGTTCAACACTGAAGCTTTCTTT
TRBJ1-2 TRBD1 TRBV6-6 NA CASRRQGDYGYTF TGTGCCAGCAGGCGACAGGGGGACTATGGCTACACCTTC
TRBJ2-2 NA TRBV7-6 NA CASSLPGGYPNTGELFF TGTGCCAGCAGCTTACCCGGCGGGTACCCGAACACCGGGGAGCTGTTTTTT
TRBJ1-1 NA TRBV21-1 NA CASSLKGARQGMNTEAFF TGTGCCAGCAGTCTAAAGGGGGCCCGACAGGGGATGAACACTGAAGCTTTCTTT
TRBJ1-1 TRBD1 TRBV6-5 NA CASRRQGGTEAFF TGTGCCAGCAGGAGACAGGGTGGCACTGAAGCTTTCTTT
TRBJ2-5 NA TRBV5-4 NA CASSQEGEAQETQYF TGTGCCAGCAGCCAAGAGGGGGAAGCCCAAGAGACCCAGTACTTC
TRBJ2-1 TRBD2 TRBV13 few CASSLLGLALGDNEQFF TGTGCCAGCAGCTTACTCGGACTAGCCCTAGGGGACAATGAGCAGTTCTTC
TRBJ2-5 NA TRBV4-2 NA CASSQSLAEQETQYF TGTGCCAGCAGCCAGTCCCTAGCTGAGCAAGAGACCCAGTACTTC
TRBJ2-1 NA TRBV11-2 NA CASSLIKGAKPIYVEQFF TGTGCCAGCAGCCTGATAAAAGGGGCGAAGCCTATCTATGTTGAGCAGTTCTTC
TRBJ2-3 TRBD1 TRBV27 NA CASSTGRDRGSDTQYF TGTGCCAGCAGTACGGGAAGGGACAGGGGGTCAGATACGCAGTATTTT